The present entry profiles one T cell receptor (beta chain) with its context. This sample is part of a study of blood T cell repertoires in COVID-19. Measured with immunoSEQ multiplex PCR; TCRdb has only the in-frame clones, and not every one. The sample lists approximately 210,000 clones; 86% were seen once. This CDR3 has 13 amino acids. The V and J ends lost 8 bases and 6 bases respectively, with 15 bases between them. The sample comprised peripheral blood. This TCR came from a man between 25 and 39 years old who had recovered from COVID-19. The chain recombines TRBV12-3 or TRBV12-4 with TRBJ2-3; TRBD1 might be the D (5 bases). Here the CDR3 DNA reads TGTGCCAGCCTTCATGGGGCGTCGGATACGCAGTATTTT. Its protein product is CASLHGASDTQYF.